This T cell receptor (beta chain) is drawn from a study of early T cells in non-severe SARS-CoV-2 infection (dated by TCRdb to the early 2020s). Context from the whole study: TCR sequencing used bulk RNA from unsorted whole blood, so alpha and beta chains could not be paired.

Library prep was done by 5' RACE. TCRdb lists the instrument as NextSeq 500. In the TCR library protocol, unique molecular identifiers were attached to individual cDNA molecules to correct for PCR bias and sequencing error. TCR alpha and beta chains were both sequenced, and the abundances of alpha and beta sequences in each sample were closely correlated with each other. As for the original processing: V gene, J gene and CDR3 annotation of TCR sequences was performed with Decombinator V4. TCRs were defined as expanded if a significant change between any two time points was detected under a Poisson model with p below 0.0001. TCR abundances were normalised to the total number of TCRs sequenced in each sample and reported as counts per million. MAIT TCRs were defined by TRAV1-2 paired with TRAJ12, TRAJ20 or TRAJ33, and iNKT TCRs by TRAV10 paired with TRAJ18. VDJdb, accessed on 1 November 2021, was searched for TCRs annotated for CMV, EBV and SARS-CoV-2, and TCRs annotated for more than one antigen were excluded. The public sequencing data were trimmed at Q25 with fastp and processed into clonotypes with MiXCR by TCRdb, which kept only in-frame beta chains. Each CDR3 protein appears once, grouped with its most common genes and DNA. TCRdb assigned the V and J calls; the authors' analysis was not used. The sample profile shows 45,000 to 75,000 distinct CDR3 sequences; around 5.2% of them were found once. The top ten clones comprise 6.5% to 8.5% of the sample.

A case-control design nested within a healthcare worker cohort in London, UK, was used, with weekly nasopharyngeal swab PCR tests and blood sampling performed. Healthcare workers were enrolled in the week of the UK lockdown, from 23 to 31 March 2020, and were followed every week for up to roughly 16 weeks. Study-level results and caveats: VDJdb matching was skewed toward anti-spike CD8 responses and likely underestimated virus-specific expansions, missing private and CD4 specificities.

A word on this clonotype: Its antigen specificity is not known. It has no much larger one-base neighbor in the sample; base qualities were not kept.

The CDR3 runs 13 amino acids, cysteine and phenylalanine included. Only the CDR3 DNA stays, 39 bases, in frame from base 1. Based on the germline V gene, the CDR1 and CDR2 sequences are MGHRA and YSYEKL. At the junction V is shortened by 1 base and J by 4 bases, with 8 bases in between. Sequenced: whole blood. The sequence was obtained from an adult who was a healthcare worker with PCR-confirmed SARS-CoV-2 infection or an uninfected control (not recorded which). Rearrangement joined TRBV4-1 to TRBJ2-7, with the D gene too uncertain to name. The nucleotide sequence is TGCGCCAGCAGCCAAGTTCCGACATACGAGCAGTACTTC. It translates as CASSQVPTYEQYF.